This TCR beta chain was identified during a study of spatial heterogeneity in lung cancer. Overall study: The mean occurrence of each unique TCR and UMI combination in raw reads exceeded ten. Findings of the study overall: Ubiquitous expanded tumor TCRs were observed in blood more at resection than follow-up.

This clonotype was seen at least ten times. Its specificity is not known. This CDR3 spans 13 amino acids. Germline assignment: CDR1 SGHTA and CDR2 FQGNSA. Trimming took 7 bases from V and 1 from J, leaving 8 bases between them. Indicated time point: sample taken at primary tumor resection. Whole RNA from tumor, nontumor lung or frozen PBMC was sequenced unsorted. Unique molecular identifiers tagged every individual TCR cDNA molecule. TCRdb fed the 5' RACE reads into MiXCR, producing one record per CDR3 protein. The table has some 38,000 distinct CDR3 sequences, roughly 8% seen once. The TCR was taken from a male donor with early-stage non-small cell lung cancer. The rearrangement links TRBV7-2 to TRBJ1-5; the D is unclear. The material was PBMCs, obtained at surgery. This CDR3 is CASTTDSNQPQHF. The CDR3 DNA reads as TGTGCCAGCACGACGGACAGCAATCAGCCCCAGCATTTT.